Below, 20 T cell receptor beta chains from the same sample are listed, as sequenced in a study of blood T cells in healthy people across ages. PCR was performed a second time for 7 to 11 cycles using a sample-barcoded 5' primer and a J-beta primer mix. In TCRdb, the 5' RACE reads were re-called with MiXCR into one record per CDR3 protein. The table shows approximately 940,000 distinct CDR3 sequences, with about 44% occurring only once. Material: blood. These receptors originate from a man aged 25-45 years in good health.

Of note for this clonotype: An end of the junction differs from the germline gene, which may be a read error. This chain uses TRBV7-6 with TRBJ2-4; D possibly matches TRBD1 or TRBD2 (5 bases each). This CDR3 has 16 residues. Looked up from germline, CDR1 is SGHVS and CDR2 is FNYEAQ. CDR3 loop: CASSLEGPSPKNIQYF. DNA for the CDR3: TGTGCTAGCAGCTTAGAGGGGCCGTCCCCCAAAAACATTCAGTACTTC. Combining the CDR3 with reference TRBV7-6 and TRBJ2-4 gives the whole variable domain GAGVSQSPRYKVTKRGQDVALRCDPISGHVSLYWYRQALGQGPEFLTYFNYEAQQDKSGLPNDRFSAERPEGSISTLTIQRTEQRDSAMYRCASSLEGPSPKNIQYFGAGTRLSVL.

The chain couples TRBV6-5 to TRBJ1-2; perhaps TRBD1 as D (5 bases). The ends were cut back, 0 bases at V and 1 base at J, with 9 bases in the middle. This CDR3 has 15 amino acids. Germline CDR1 and CDR2: MNHEY and SVGAGI. DNA for the CDR3: TGTGCCAGCAGTTACTCGGACAACTATAACTATGGCTACACCTTC. This sequence encodes CASSYSDNYNYGYTF.

The chain couples TRBV29-1 to TRBJ1-1; a possible D gene is TRBD1 (5 bases). CDR1 is SQVTM and CDR2 is ANQGSEA in the germline V gene. V shed 2 bases and J shed 5 bases, with 21 bases lying between them. This CDR3 contains 16 residues. This CDR3 is CSVETTGSGGRTEAFF. For the CDR3, the DNA is TGCAGCGTTGAAACAACAGGCAGTGGGGGAAGGACTGAAGCTTTCTTT.

This clonotype occurred once. The J gene is TRBJ1-1, the V gene TRBV7-3, with a weak D call TRBD1 (6 bases). Germline CDR1 reads SGHTA; CDR2 reads FQGTGA. Trimming removed 0 bases at V and 1 base at J, with 9 bases between. This CDR3 has 15 amino acids. The CDR3 region is CASSLTGRGNTEAFF. CDR3 nucleotides: TGTGCCAGCAGCTTAACTGGCAGGGGGAACACTGAAGCTTTCTTT.

The chain employs TRBV10-3 and TRBJ1-2; D is unclear. Germline assignment: CDR1 ENHRY and CDR2 SYGVKD. V was shortened by 0 bases and J by 12 bases, with 11 bases between the two germline ends. CDR3 length: 12 residues. CDR3 DNA: TGTGCCATCAGTGAGTCGTTAGTGGCACACACCTTC. The encoded protein is CAISESLVAHTF.

The genes are TRBV19 and TRBJ1-5, with 10 bases fitting TRBD1. The germline V gene has CDR1 LNHDA and CDR2 SQIVND (reference sequence). The length of the CDR3 is 14 residues. J lost 9 bases, V lost 4 bases, and 6 bases had no gene match. CDR3 sequence: CASSRGTGERPQHF. The DNA for the CDR3 is TGTGCCAGTAGTAGGGGGACAGGGGAACGGCCCCAGCATTTT.

Of note for this clonotype: Relative to the germline gene, one junction end is altered; a read error may explain this. The chain joins TRBV20-1 to TRBJ2-1; TRBD2 might be the D (5 bases). This CDR3 spans 15 amino acids. Germline V gene lookup returns CDR1 DFQATT and CDR2 SNEGSKA (reference sequence). The CDR3 sequence is CSARVYRDSYNEQFF. CDR3 DNA sequence: TGCAGCGCTAGAGTGTACCGGGACTCCTACAATGAGCAGTTCTTC.

This clonotype was detected only a few times. The chain links TRBV3-1 to TRBJ2-1; no firm D call. The CDR3 is 17 amino acids. The V gene's germline CDR1 is LGHDT and CDR2 YNNKEL (reference sequence). Deletions cut 0 bases from V and 2 bases from J, with 14 bases between. The CDR3 is CASSQDGYVFPYNEQFF. In DNA, the CDR3 is TGTGCCAGCAGCCAAGATGGGTACGTTTTTCCCTACAATGAGCAGTTCTTC.

This clonotype was recorded once. This chain joins TRBV7-2 and TRBJ2-7; D may correspond to TRBD1 or TRBD2 (5 bases each). The closer fit of TRBJ2-4 to the DNA end suggests the J call may be wrong. The CDR3 contains 13 residues. From germline, CDR1 is SGHTA and CDR2 FQGNSA. The CDR3, as DNA: TGTGCCAGCAGCGCAGGGTTTGGGGGCATTCAGTACTTC. Its translation: CASSAGFGGIQYF.

The gene calls are TRBV5-1 and TRBJ2-5; D possibly corresponds to TRBD2 (5 bases). The CDR3 consists of 16 residues. Trimming shortened V by 0 bases and J by 0 bases, and 12 bases separated the two germline ends. Germline CDR1 is SGHRS and CDR2 is YFSETQ. The CDR3 region is CASSLGVAGNQETQYF. For the CDR3, the DNA is TGCGCCAGCAGCTTGGGAGTGGCGGGTAACCAAGAGACCCAGTACTTC.

This chain joins TRBV29-1 and TRBJ2-6; no firm D call. Germline V gene data show CDR1 as SQVTM and CDR2 as ANQGSEA. Deletions cut 3 bases from V and 2 bases from J, with 5 bases between. The CDR3 contains 13 residues. The CDR3 region is CSVEHTGANVLTF. Written as DNA, the CDR3 is TGCAGCGTTGAGCATACTGGGGCCAACGTCCTGACTTTC.

V usage is TRBV4-3 and J usage is TRBJ2-5; weak D call: TRBD2 (6 bases). CDR1 and CDR2 from the germline V gene are LGHNA and YSLEER. CDR3 length equals 14 residues. V lost 0 bases, J lost 6 bases, and 11 bases lay in between. The CDR3, as DNA: TGCGCCAGCAGCCAAGATGGAGGGTTGAAGACCCAGTACTTC. Encoded protein: CASSQDGGLKTQYF.

This clonotype was seen more than once but under ten times. The rearrangement uses TRBV7-9 and TRBJ2-1; the D is unclear. With 4 bases removed from V and 0 bases from J, the gap between germline ends came to 16 bases. The CDR3 loop spans 17 amino acids. The germline V gene encodes CDR1 SEHNR and CDR2 FQNEAQ (reference sequence). This CDR3 is CASSSLLGPSSYNEQFF. CDR3 nucleotide sequence: TGTGCCAGCAGCTCCCTCTTAGGACCTAGCTCCTACAATGAGCAGTTCTTC.

The rearrangement joins TRBV4-3 to TRBJ2-5; D uncertain. CDR3 length equals 13 residues. Trimming cost V 0 bases and J 7 bases, with 9 bases left between them. CDR1 and CDR2 (germline): LGHNA, YSLEER. In DNA form, the CDR3 reads TGCGCCAGCAGCCAAGATGGGATTGGGACCCAGTACTTC. Translating it yields CASSQDGIGTQYF.

The rearrangement uses TRBV28 and TRBJ2-7; unclear D gene. Germline V gene sequence: CDR1 MDHEN, CDR2 SYDVKM. The CDR3 totals 9 residues. Trimming removed 8 bases from V and 9 bases from J, with 8 bases in between. The CDR3 coding sequence is TGTGCCAGCGGATGGGCGCAGTACTTC. This gives the protein CASGWAQYF.

This clonotype was detected ten times or more. V gene TRBV10-2 combines with J gene TRBJ1-1; the D gene is possibly TRBD1 (6 bases). The V and J ends lost 11 bases and 5 bases respectively, with 18 bases between them. CDR1 WSHSY and CDR2 SAAADI come from the germline V gene. The CDR3 is made up of 13 amino acids. CDR3 coding DNA: TGCGCCTGTGGTGGGGGGGCAAGAACTGAAGCTTTCTTT. Translation: CACGGGARTEAFF.

The chain has TRBV29-1 and TRBJ2-4; D is perhaps TRBD2 (6 bases). The CDR3 spans 12 residues. V was pared by 6 bases and J by 13 bases, with 19 bases between. Germline loops: CDR1 SQVTM, CDR2 ANQGSEA. CDR3 sequence reads: CSVAHTGVEQYF. CDR3 nucleotides: TGCAGCGTCGCCCATACGGGGGTGGAGCAGTACTTC.

This clonotype was seen a handful of times. V is TRBV4-2 and J is TRBJ1-5; D perhaps matches TRBD1 (5 bases). The CDR3 sequence is 14 residues long. V shed 3 bases and J shed 0 bases, with 6 bases lying between them. Germline loops: CDR1 LGHNA, CDR2 YNFKEQ. CDR3 sequence reads: CASSHRASNQPQHF. The CDR3 nucleotides read TGTGCCAGCAGCCACAGGGCTAGCAATCAGCCCCAGCATTTT.

This clonotype occurred a few times. V gene TRBV29-1 combines with J gene TRBJ1-2, with D unresolved. The V end was cut by 7 bases, the J end by 4 bases, with 13 bases between. Per the germline V gene, CDR1 is SQVTM and CDR2 is ANQGSEA. The CDR3 is 12 residues long. CDR3 residues: CSGTTEGYGYTF. For the CDR3, the DNA is TGCAGCGGCACCACCGAGGGCTATGGCTACACCTTC.

The sample holds a few counts of this clonotype. The V call is TRBV3-1, the J call TRBJ1-1; D gene ambiguous. The V end was cut by 1 base, the J end by 1 base, with 7 bases between. This CDR3 is 14 amino acids long. Germline V lookup: CDR1 LGHDT, CDR2 YNNKEL (reference sequence). In nucleotides, the CDR3 is TGTGCCAGCAGCCAAGCCGTGCGGAACACTGAAGCTTTCTTT. Protein: CASSQAVRNTEAFF.